One sample yielded the 2 T cell receptor beta chains listed below, sequenced in a study of blood T cell repertoires in COVID-19. TCRdb's table, derived via immunoSEQ multiplex PCR, lists solely in-frame clones and lacks some. The sample has 250,000 or so clones; 88% are singletons. What was sequenced was PBMCs or T cells enriched from blood (not recorded which). The receptors were gathered from a woman in her thirties or forties with acute COVID-19.

The genes are TRBV10-3 and TRBJ2-1; TRBD1 might be the D (6 bases). This CDR3 is built from 15 residues. Germline CDR1 ENHRY, CDR2 SYGVKD. V lost 9 bases and J lost 6, with 21 bases in between. DNA of the CDR3: TGTGCCATGGCGGAGAGGGGGACAATCGGCAATGAGCAGTTCTTC. Residues: CAMAERGTIGNEQFF.

CDR3 region: CSVPARTGKDYGYTF. The CDR3 nucleotides read TGCAGCGTTCCAGCAAGGACAGGGAAGGACTATGGCTACACCTTC. The genes are TRBV29-1 and TRBJ1-2, with TRBD1 matching over 8 bases. CDR1 and CDR2 from the germline V gene are SQVTM and ANQGSEA. The CDR3 is 15 amino acids. V lost 5 bases to trimming and J lost 3 bases; unmatched junction nucleotides: 11.